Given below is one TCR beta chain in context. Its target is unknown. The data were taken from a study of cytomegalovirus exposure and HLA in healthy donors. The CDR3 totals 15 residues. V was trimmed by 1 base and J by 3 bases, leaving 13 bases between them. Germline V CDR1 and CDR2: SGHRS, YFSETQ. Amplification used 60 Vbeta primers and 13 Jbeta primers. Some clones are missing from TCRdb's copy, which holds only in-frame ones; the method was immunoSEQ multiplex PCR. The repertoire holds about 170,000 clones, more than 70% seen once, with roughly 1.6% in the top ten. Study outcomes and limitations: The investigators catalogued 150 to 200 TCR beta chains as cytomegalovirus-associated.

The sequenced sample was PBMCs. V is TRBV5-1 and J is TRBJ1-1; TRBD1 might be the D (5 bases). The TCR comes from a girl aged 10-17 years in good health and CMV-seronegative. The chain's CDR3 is CASSLFQGPDTEAFF. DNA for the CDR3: TGCGCCAGCAGCTTGTTTCAGGGTCCAGACACTGAAGCTTTCTTT. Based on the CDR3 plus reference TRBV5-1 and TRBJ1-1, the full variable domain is KAGVTQTPRYLIKTRGQQVTLSCSPISGHRSVSWYQQTPGQGLQFLFEYFSETQRNKGNFPGRFSGRQFSNSRSEMNVSTLELGDSALYLCASSLFQGPDTEAFFGQGTRLTVV.